What follows are 19 T cell receptor beta chains derived from one specimen sequenced in a study of cytotoxic CD8 clonotypes in ibrutinib-treated CLL. The table came from immunoSEQ multiplex PCR; TCRdb's copy has only in-frame clones and leaves some out. The table shows nearly 50,000 clones, with about 50% occurring only once. The material sequenced was PBMCs, taken after 24 months of ibrutinib treatment. These receptor sequences come from a human donor with chronic lymphocytic leukemia.

The chain employs TRBV14 and TRBJ2-3; 8 nucleotides agree with TRBD2. The V gene's germline CDR1 is SGHDN and CDR2 FVKESK. Trimming removed 4 bases from V and 6 bases from J; junction bases left unmatched: 6. This CDR3 comprises 14 residues. The CDR3 spells CASSRRGGMDTQYF. The CDR3, as DNA: TGTGCCAGCAGCCGCCGCGGGGGGATGGATACGCAGTATTTT.

The V gene is TRBV15, the J gene TRBJ2-7; D remains ambiguous. CDR3 length equals 15 residues. Trimming took 1 base from V and 3 from J, leaving 13 bases between them. Germline CDR1 LNHNV, CDR2 YYDKDF (reference sequence). In DNA, the CDR3 is TGTGCCACCAGCAGAGTTGTCAGGCCTGTCTACGAGCAGTACTTC. Translated, it gives CATSRVVRPVYEQYF.

The chain joins TRBV5-1 to TRBJ1-1, with D possibly TRBD1 on 5 matching bases. The V end was cut by 4 bases, the J end by 0 bases, with 10 bases between. CDR1 SGHRS and CDR2 YFSETQ come from the germline V gene. This CDR3 spans 14 amino acids. The CDR3 is CASSGGGVNTEAFF. CDR3 bases: TGCGCCAGCAGCGGGGGAGGCGTGAACACTGAAGCTTTCTTT.

J is TRBJ2-3 and V is TRBV29-1; possibly TRBD1 for D (6 bases). Trimming shortened V by 5 bases and J by 4 bases, and 10 bases separated the two germline ends. The CDR3 is made up of 12 amino acids. Germline V gene lookup returns CDR1 SQVTM and CDR2 ANQGSEA. The chain's CDR3 is CSVTQGPDTQYF. CDR3 nucleotides: TGCAGCGTTACACAGGGACCAGATACGCAGTATTTT.

This clone came up a few times. The chain has TRBV29-1 and TRBJ2-1, with 9 bases identical to TRBD1. Germline V lookup: CDR1 SQVTM, CDR2 ANQGSEA. This CDR3 is 13 amino acids long. The ends lost 7 bases at V and 6 bases at J; junction bases unmatched: 7. Here the CDR3 reads CSGSGTGINEQFF. In DNA, the CDR3 is TGCAGCGGCTCCGGGACAGGGATCAATGAGCAGTTCTTC.

This clone has a handful of counts. The chain employs TRBV5-1 and TRBJ1-5; D perhaps matches TRBD1 (6 bases). Germline V gene sequence: CDR1 SGHRS, CDR2 YFSETQ. V dropped 4 bases and J dropped 5 bases, with 16 bases sitting between them. This CDR3 has 15 residues. The DNA for the CDR3 is TGCGCCAGCAGCCCAGATGGACAGACCTATCAGCCCCAGCATTTT. It yields the protein CASSPDGQTYQPQHF.

Only a few counts were recorded for this clone. The same CDR3 arises from other DNA sequences in this sample as well. V usage is TRBV29-1 and J usage is TRBJ2-3; D remains ambiguous. The germline V gene encodes CDR1 SQVTM and CDR2 ANQGSEA. The CDR3 has 10 amino acids. Trimming stripped 3 bases from V and 2 bases from J, with 0 bases between. CDR3 DNA: TGCAGCGTTGACACAGATACGCAGTATTTT. Protein: CSVDTDTQYF.

This chain's CDR3 is CASTGTGEKLFF. CDR3 DNA sequence: TGTGCCTCCACCGGGACAGGGGAAAAACTGTTTTTT. V gene TRBV10-3 combines with J gene TRBJ1-4; 9 bases fit TRBD1. The V and J ends lost 11 bases and 8 bases, in that order; junction bases with no gene match: 6. This CDR3 comprises 12 residues. Germline CDR1 reads ENHRY; CDR2 reads SYGVKD.

V and J are TRBV28 and TRBJ1-4; 9 bases line up with TRBD1. V was pared by 6 bases and J by 8 bases, with 13 bases of the junction left unmatched. The CDR3 length is 16 residues. Germline CDR1 is MDHEN and CDR2 is SYDVKM. The CDR3 coding sequence is TGTGCCAGCAGCTCATCTCCGGGACAGGGTGTGGAAAAACTGTTTTTT. Encoded protein: CASSSSPGQGVEKLFF.

This chain uses TRBV2 with TRBJ2-2; the D gene is possibly TRBD2 (6 bases). This CDR3 has 14 residues. V lost 0 bases to trimming and J lost 7 bases, with 9 bases between them. The germline V gene encodes CDR1 SNHLY and CDR2 FYNNEI. The CDR3 sequence is CASSEARGGGELFF. The CDR3 region has the DNA TGTGCCAGCAGTGAAGCGAGGGGAGGCGGGGAGCTGTTTTTT.

The chain couples TRBV11-2 to TRBJ2-1, with TRBD2 as a possible D gene (6 bases). The CDR3 has 16 residues. CDR1 is SGHAT and CDR2 is FQNNGV in the germline V gene. Trimming removed 2 bases from V and 5 bases from J, with 16 bases in between. The CDR3 DNA is TGTGCCAGCAGCTTATCCACTAGCCAGACAAACAATGAGCAGTTCTTC. Protein: CASSLSTSQTNNEQFF.

This clone was seen a handful of times. This chain's CDR3 is CASSPRWLAGGRTQYF. CDR3 nucleotides: TGTGCCAGCAGCCCTAGGTGGCTAGCGGGGGGTCGTACGCAGTATTTT. The chain is built from TRBV11-2 and TRBJ2-3; 11 nucleotides align to TRBD2. In germline, CDR1 is SGHAT, CDR2 FQNNGV. CDR3 length: 16 amino acids. J gave up 8 bases and V 5 bases, and 12 bases lay outside the gene matches.

This clone came up once. The chain is built from TRBV6-4 and TRBJ1-5; TRBD1 aligns across 7 bases. Germline V gene sequence: CDR1 MRHNA, CDR2 SNTAGT. The CDR3 contains 15 residues. V was clipped by 2 bases and J by 6 bases; unmatched bases: 7. CDR3 DNA: TGTGCCAGCAGTGACGGGCAGGGGGGAGGTCAGCCCCAGCATTTT. It translates to CASSDGQGGGQPQHF.

This chain uses TRBV19 with TRBJ2-1, with 12 bases fitting TRBD2. V dropped 7 bases and J dropped 9; count of bases not matched to a gene: 13. Germline V gene data show CDR1 as LNHDA and CDR2 as SQIVND (reference sequence). This CDR3 is built from 16 residues. The CDR3 sequence is CASTHRSSGGVAEQFF. The CDR3 coding sequence is TGTGCCAGTACCCATAGGTCTAGCGGGGGGGTAGCTGAGCAGTTCTTC.

This clone was picked up one time. The rearrangement links TRBV25-1 to TRBJ1-3, with D perhaps matching TRBD1 (6 bases). The CDR3 has 16 amino acids. V dropped 5 bases and J dropped 0 bases, with 14 bases sitting between them. Germline V gene data show CDR1 as MGHDK and CDR2 as SYGVNS. CDR3 loop: CASSPGQLSSGNTIYF. The CDR3 region has the DNA TGTGCCAGCAGTCCCGGACAGTTGAGCTCTGGAAACACCATATATTTT.

This chain joins TRBV5-1 and TRBJ2-2; maybe TRBD1 (5 bases). This CDR3 is built from 14 residues. V was shortened by 4 bases and J by 5 bases, with 12 bases between the two germline ends. Germline assignment: CDR1 SGHRS and CDR2 YFSETQ. The CDR3 DNA sequence: TGCGCCAGCAGCGCAGGACAACAAACCGGGGAGCTGTTTTTT. Its protein is CASSAGQQTGELFF.

This clone appeared once. V gene TRBV9 combines with J gene TRBJ1-1; TRBD1 agrees at 8 bases. The CDR3 loop spans 15 amino acids. From germline, CDR1 is SGDLS and CDR2 YYNGEE. The V segment lost 4 bases and the J segment 0 bases; nucleotides outside the gene matches: 5. CDR3: CASSRTGNMNTEAFF. For the CDR3, the DNA is TGTGCCAGCAGCCGGACAGGGAACATGAACACTGAAGCTTTCTTT. The entire variable domain, with the rest obtained from reference TRBV9 and TRBJ1-1, is as follows: DSGVTQTPKHLITATGQRVTLRCSPRSGDLSVYWYQQSLDQGLQFLIQYYNGEERAKGNILERFSAQQFPDLHSELNLSSLELGDSALYFCASSRTGNMNTEAFFGQGTRLTVV.

This chain joins TRBV5-1 and TRBJ1-1; D is possibly TRBD1 (5 bases). V was clipped by 2 bases and J by 1 base, with 12 bases between them. The CDR3 is 15 residues long. In germline, CDR1 is SGHRS, CDR2 YFSETQ. The CDR3 here is CASSLRQGSNTEAFF. CDR3 bases: TGCGCCAGCAGCTTAAGGCAGGGATCGAACACTGAAGCTTTCTTT. The full variable domain, with the rest looked up from reference TRBV5-1 and TRBJ1-1, is KAGVTQTPRYLIKTRGQQVTLSCSPISGHRSVSWYQQTPGQGLQFLFEYFSETQRNKGNFPGRFSGRQFSNSRSEMNVSTLELGDSALYLCASSLRQGSNTEAFFGQGTRLTVV.

J is TRBJ2-3 and V is TRBV12-5, with D tentatively TRBD1 (6 bases). The CDR3 runs to 16 residues. V was clipped by 0 bases and J by 12 bases, with 22 bases between them. Per germline, CDR1 LGHNT and CDR2 FRNRAP. CDR3 amino acids: CASGLVPTTGPLAQYF. In nucleotides, the CDR3 is TGTGCTAGTGGTTTGGTGCCCACTACAGGGCCTTTGGCTCAGTATTTT.